This TCR beta chain was recovered during a study of T cells in Graves' hyperthyroidism and ophthalmopathy. Across the whole study: Peripheral blood sampling occurred at initial diagnosis, before any treatment.

Newly diagnosed patients aged 18 to 65 had hyperthyroidism of under 2 months' duration. It was uncontrolled infection, other autoimmune disease, pregnancy or lactation that excluded patients. Fresh peripheral blood, 10 ml, yielded the PBMCs. The CDR3 covers 14 residues. The V gene's germline CDR1 is LNHDA and CDR2 SQIVND (reference sequence). J lost 4 bases, V lost 5 bases, and 6 bases had no gene match. TCR beta CDR3 region amplification was performed from RNA transcripts. Researchers ran a first-round RT-PCR on the TCR CDR3 using the HTBI primer set. TCRdb re-analysed the multiplex PCR reads in MiXCR, keeping a single row per CDR3 protein. Seen here are approximately 400,000 distinct CDR3 sequences, around 14% observed once, and the top ten hold 13% to 15%.

The chain recombines TRBV19 with TRBJ1-1, with 8 bases matching TRBD1. The source of this sequence is a woman aged 18-30 years with Graves' hyperthyroidism. The material sequenced was blood. The CDR3 DNA sequence: TGTGCCAGTAGTCAGACAGGGGCCCCCACTGAAGCTTTCTTT. It codes for CASSQTGAPTEAFF.